This T cell receptor beta chain was captured in a study of T-cell memory formation after mild COVID-19. The V end lost 6 bases, the J end lost 1 base, and 9 bases lay between the germline ends. The CDR3 extends over 13 amino acids. Germline CDR1 SGHTA, CDR2 FQGTGA. TCRdb re-derived calls from the 5' RACE reads in MiXCR, one entry per CDR3 protein. This table has nearly 200,000 distinct CDR3 sequences, about a sixth appearing once. There are a few counts of this clonotype. The TCR originated in an adult woman who had mild COVID-19 (a few samples of this study predate the infection). Cell type and time point are not known. Sequencing was done on a sample of PBMCs or a T cell subset sorted from them (not recorded which). This chain joins TRBV7-3 and TRBJ1-1; D is ambiguous. The CDR3 region is CASSRQSNTEAFF. The CDR3 coding sequence is TGTGCCAGCAGTCGACAATCGAACACTGAAGCTTTCTTT.